This T cell receptor (beta chain) was sequenced during a study of shared clonotypes between healthy human individuals. Study as a whole: Donors consisted of two women and three men between 18 and 49.

Here immunoSEQ multiplex PCR was the method, and the copy in TCRdb shows in-frame clones only, minus some. Here the sample spans 400,000 to 500,000 clones, around 80% being singletons. Study results and caveats: Clonotype sharing among donors likely depends on sequencing depth. A limitation of the genetic and exposure-history diversity represented arose from few donors.

Germline-derived CDR1 and CDR2 are SGDLS and YYNGEE. V lost 4 bases, J lost 4 bases, and 11 bases stayed unmatched. This CDR3 has 15 amino acids. To note about this clone: Its target is not known.

Input material: PBMCs. The clonotype originates from a woman aged 40 to 49 in good health. Some clones in this sample may be carry-over from other donors' samples. The genes are TRBV9 and TRBJ2-7; 7 nucleotides align to TRBD1. CDR3 nucleotides: TGTGCCAGCAGCCTAACAGGGGCGCAACGGTACGAGCAGTACTTC. Translation gives CASSLTGAQRYEQYF.